These 5 T cell receptor beta chains came from one sample sequenced in a study of blood T cell repertoires in COVID-19. Some clones are missing from TCRdb's copy, which holds only in-frame ones; the method was immunoSEQ multiplex PCR. Of 200,000 to 250,000 clones in the sample, 83% were seen once. Source material: peripheral blood. All receptors derive from a human donor in a cohort sampled during active COVID-19.

The J gene is TRBJ1-1, the V gene TRBV21-1; TRBD1, the table's D call, was not compared with the DNA. TRBV21-1 has pseudogene status. This CDR3 is built from 20 residues. The CDR3 sequence: CASSPRFSRTGTGSRTEAFF. The CDR3 DNA reads as TGTGCCAGCAGCCCTCGCTTCTCGAGAACCGGGACAGGGAGCAGGACTGAAGCTTTCTTT.

The gene calls are TRBV19 and TRBJ1-2; TRBD1 agrees at 8 bases. V shed 10 bases, J shed 2 bases, and the junction held 3 bases outside the gene matches. From germline, CDR1 is LNHDA and CDR2 SQIVND (reference sequence). The CDR3 contains 12 residues. The CDR3 DNA is TGTGCCACCAGACAGGGGAACTATGGCTACACCTTC. It is translated as CATRQGNYGYTF.

The CDR3, as DNA: TGTGCCTGGAGTGTACGAGGCAATGAGCAGTTCTTC. This encodes CAWSVRGNEQFF. The chain employs TRBV30 and TRBJ2-1; no clear D. CDR1 GTSNPN and CDR2 SVGIG come from the germline V gene (reference sequence). The CDR3 sequence is 12 residues long. Trimming stripped 0 bases from V and 6 bases from J, with 6 bases between.

The rearrangement uses TRBV28 and TRBJ2-1; the D gene is possibly TRBD2 (5 bases). The CDR3 extends over 13 amino acids. Germline V gene data show CDR1 as MDHEN and CDR2 as SYDVKM. V lost 7 bases to trimming and J lost 12 bases, with 19 bases between them. CDR3 coding DNA: TGTGCCAGCAATGTAGCGCCCTACCTACGGCAGTTCTTC. Its protein product is CASNVAPYLRQFF. The entire variable domain, with the rest obtained from reference TRBV28 and TRBJ2-1, is as follows: DVKVTQSSRYLVKRTGEKVFLECVQDMDHENMFWYRQDPGLGLRLIYFSYDVKMKEKGDIPEGYSVSREKKERFSLILESASTNQTSMYLCASNVAPYLRQFFGPGTRLTVL.

This chain connects TRBV19 to TRBJ2-1; 7 bases fit TRBD2. CDR3 size: 16 residues. Losses at the gene ends were 8 bases for V and 0 bases for J; bases not matched to a gene: 10. Germline CDR1 LNHDA, CDR2 SQIVND (reference sequence). CDR3 amino acids: CASSTDGGYSYNEQFF. CDR3 in DNA: TGTGCCAGTTCAACAGACGGGGGGTACTCCTACAATGAGCAGTTCTTC.